This TCR beta chain was captured in a study of human T cells and chemical hapten exposure. Points from the study as a whole: Those TCRs sitting above 1 in 1000 frequency stayed the same with DPC sensitization.

Germline V gives CDR1 KGHSH, CDR2 LQKENI. This CDR3 is 16 amino acids long. Deletions cut 2 bases from V and 0 bases from J, with 13 bases between. As for time point: patch test 1, 2 weeks after DPC sensitization. As to treatment: therapeutic diphenylcyclopropenone sensitization with weekly scalp DPC. Alopecia patients between 18 and 70 years old and suitable for DPC were used as donors. This clonotype occurred many times. Its cognate antigen is unknown. MiXCR was run by TCRdb on the RACE reads, yielding one entry per CDR3 protein. The table records about 81,000 distinct CDR3 sequences, roughly 7.1% of them present only once.

Sequences were derived from whole blood, sampled in connection with sensitization to the hapten diphenylcyclopropenone (DPC). This clonotype was obtained from a woman in her 30s with alopecia areata. Some clones in this sample may be carry-over from other donors' samples. This rearrangement joins TRBV18 to TRBJ1-1; D unresolved. The CDR3 loop is CASSPGMVALNTEAFF. CDR3 nucleotide sequence: TGTGCCAGCTCACCAGGTATGGTAGCCCTGAACACTGAAGCTTTCTTT.